These 23 T cell receptor beta chains share one sample of origin, sequenced in a study of OX40 agonist ivuxolimab in advanced cancers. The library relied on the immunoSEQ multiplex PCR assay. In its TCRdb copy, this immuneACCESS table keeps in-frame sequences only and misses some clones. Where compared with another copy, unresolved V genes explain less than half of these, and the others have no known cause. For this sample there are roughly 100,000 clones; about four fifths appear just once. The ten most abundant clones make up over 1.1% of the sample. The sequencing used CD4+ or CD8+ T cells sorted from blood, collected in a trial of the OX40 agonist ivuxolimab. The receptor set was obtained from an adult with an advanced solid tumor such as melanoma, head and neck, liver or kidney cancer.

This clone was counted a single time. The same CDR3 arises from other DNA sequences in this sample as well. This chain uses TRBV28 with TRBJ1-4; TRBD1 matches 7 bases. V trimming: 2 bases; J trimming: 10 bases; junction bases outside the gene matches: 10. Per germline, CDR1 MDHEN and CDR2 SYDVKM. This CDR3 comprises 15 residues. The CDR3 here is CASSLGDRVKVKLFF. CDR3 nucleotide sequence: TGTGCCAGCAGTTTAGGAGACAGGGTTAAGGTAAAACTGTTTTTT.

The count of this clone is one. The chain has TRBV7-8 and TRBJ1-3; the D is unclear. The V end lost 6 bases, the J end lost 8 bases, and 8 bases lay between the germline ends. The CDR3 is 11 amino acids. Germline CDR1 SGHVS, CDR2 FQNEAQ. The CDR3 region is CASSQRDTIYF. The DNA for the CDR3 is TGTGCCAGCAGTCAAAGGGACACCATATATTTT.

V and J are TRBV7-8 and TRBJ1-3, with unresolved D. This CDR3 contains 15 residues. Germline V gene lookup returns CDR1 SGHVS and CDR2 FQNEAQ. With 3 bases removed from V and 4 bases from J, the gap between germline ends came to 13 bases. Written as DNA, the CDR3 is TGTGCCAGCAGCTTGGCCGCGAATGCCGGAAACACCATATATTTT. Protein: CASSLAANAGNTIYF.

The gene calls are TRBV2 and TRBJ2-2, with 10 bases fitting TRBD2. The CDR3 loop spans 15 amino acids. V gave up 7 bases and J gave up 0 bases; unmatched junction bases: 2. Germline values: CDR1 SNHLY, CDR2 FYNNEI. CDR3 amino acids: CASMGTSANTGELFF. As DNA, the CDR3 is TGTGCCAGCATGGGGACTAGCGCGAACACCGGGGAGCTGTTTTTT.

V usage is TRBV12-5 and J usage is TRBJ2-5; no definite D call. CDR1 is LGHNT and CDR2 is FRNRAP in the germline V gene. V was shortened by 1 base and J by 4 bases, with 13 bases between the two germline ends. The CDR3 is made up of 15 amino acids. The CDR3 protein is CASGLGQSALETQYF. Here the CDR3 DNA reads TGTGCTAGTGGTTTGGGGCAGAGCGCCCTAGAGACCCAGTACTTC.

J is TRBJ2-7 and V is TRBV5-5; D is undetermined. The germline gives CDR1 SGHKS, CDR2 YYEKEE (reference sequence). The CDR3 has 15 residues. V lost 4 bases and J lost 1, with 15 bases in between. The CDR3 loop reads CASSEQPGQSYEQYF. Here the CDR3 DNA reads TGTGCCAGCAGCGAGCAACCGGGCCAATCCTACGAGCAGTACTTC. The variable domain in full, with the rest retrieved from reference TRBV5-5 and TRBJ2-7, is DAGVTQSPTHLIKTRGQQVTLRCSPISGHKSVSWYQQVLGQGPQFIFQYYEKEERGRGNFPDRFSARQFPNYSSELNVNALLLGDSALYLCASSEQPGQSYEQYFGPGTRLTVT.

In its sample, this clone was seen a few times. The chain combines TRBV28 with TRBJ2-5; D assignment may be TRBD1 or TRBD2 (6 bases each). V lost 1 base to trimming and J lost 5 bases, with 14 bases between them. The CDR3 runs to 15 residues. Germline CDR1 and CDR2: MDHEN and SYDVKM. The CDR3 is CASSLYTGRRETQYF. The CDR3 DNA reads as TGTGCCAGCAGTTTATATACAGGGAGGCGGGAGACCCAGTACTTC.

The J gene is TRBJ2-2, the V gene TRBV4-3, with 9 bases aligning to TRBD1. V lost 0 bases to trimming and J lost 4 bases; unmatched junction nucleotides: 15. In germline, CDR1 is LGHNA, CDR2 YSLEER. CDR3 length: 20 amino acids. The CDR3 DNA reads TGCGCCAGCAGCCAAGATCGGGGGACAGGGTATATCGGGGGCACCGGGGAGCTGTTTTTT. It specifies CASSQDRGTGYIGGTGELFF.

The chain joins TRBV5-1 to TRBJ2-1; D gene ambiguous. Germline CDR1 is SGHRS and CDR2 is YFSETQ. The CDR3 extends over 14 amino acids. V shed 8 bases and J shed 0 bases, with 12 bases lying between them. The CDR3 spells CASYSRPSYNEQFF. In DNA form, the CDR3 reads TGCGCCAGTTATAGCCGCCCCTCCTACAATGAGCAGTTCTTC.

The chain couples TRBV6-5 to TRBJ1-6, with D perhaps TRBD1 (5 bases). Trimming cost V 4 bases and J 9 bases, with 16 bases left between them. The germline CDR1 and CDR2 sequences are MNHEY and SVGAGI. The CDR3 is 15 amino acids. DNA of the CDR3: TGTGCCAGCAGTTCCGGGGCCGGGGTGGGTTCACCCCTCCACTTT. Protein: CASSSGAGVGSPLHF.

The gene calls are TRBV2 and TRBJ2-2; either TRBD1 or TRBD2 may supply D (6 bases each). The CDR3 sequence is 15 residues long. Germline assignment: CDR1 SNHLY and CDR2 FYNNEI. The CDR3: CATTPGASNTGELFF. The CDR3 DNA reads as TGTGCTACCACGCCGGGGGCCTCGAACACCGGGGAGCTGTTTTTT.

The V gene is TRBV5-5, the J gene TRBJ2-1; TRBD2 matches at 13 bases. J was trimmed by 14 bases and V by 4 bases; bases with no gene match: 9. The CDR3 has 14 residues. In germline, CDR1 is SGHKS, CDR2 YYEKEE (reference sequence). Here the CDR3 DNA reads TGTGCCAGCAGCCCATCGGGACTAGCGGGATCTAAGTTCTTC. Residues: CASSPSGLAGSKFF. The whole variable domain, filled in from reference TRBV5-5 and TRBJ2-1, reads DAGVTQSPTHLIKTRGQQVTLRCSPISGHKSVSWYQQVLGQGPQFIFQYYEKEERGRGNFPDRFSARQFPNYSSELNVNALLLGDSALYLCASSPSGLAGSKFFGPGTRLTVL.

This clone was detected a few times. The J gene is TRBJ2-6, the V gene TRBV2; 7 bases map to TRBD1. CDR3 size: 17 residues. Germline assignment: CDR1 SNHLY and CDR2 FYNNEI. V gave up 5 bases and J gave up 0 bases; unmatched junction bases: 7. The CDR3 region is CASSTDRDRSGANVLTF. The CDR3 coding sequence is TGTGCCAGCAGTACAGACAGGGATCGCTCTGGGGCCAACGTCCTGACTTTC.

This CDR3 reads CASRSAGLANNEQFF. The CDR3 DNA reads as TGTGCCAGCAGATCTGCGGGACTAGCCAACAATGAGCAGTTCTTC. The V call is TRBV28, the J call TRBJ2-1; 9 bases fit TRBD2. The V segment lost 6 bases and the J segment 5 bases; nucleotides outside the gene matches: 8. Germline CDR1 reads MDHEN; CDR2 reads SYDVKM. The CDR3 runs 15 residues. The whole variable domain, filled in from reference TRBV28 and TRBJ2-1, reads DVKVTQSSRYLVKRTGEKVFLECVQDMDHENMFWYRQDPGLGLRLIYFSYDVKMKEKGDIPEGYSVSREKKERFSLILESASTNQTSMYLCASRSAGLANNEQFFGPGTRLTVL.

The chain recombines TRBV10-1 with TRBJ2-7; 9 positions agree with TRBD1. The V segment lost 2 bases and the J segment 6 bases; nucleotides outside the gene matches: 2. CDR1 WNHNN and CDR2 SYGVQD come from the germline V gene (reference sequence). CDR3 length equals 13 residues. The CDR3 coding sequence is TGCGCCAGCAGTGAGGTGGACAGGGGCGAGCAGTACTTC. It specifies CASSEVDRGEQYF.

This chain joins TRBV6-6 and TRBJ1-5, with TRBD1 matching over 7 bases. The CDR3 loop spans 14 amino acids. V trimming: 5 bases; J trimming: 7 bases; junction bases outside the gene matches: 8. Germline V gene data show CDR1 as MNHNY and CDR2 as SVGAGI (reference sequence). The CDR3 region is CASSGGTAGQPQHF. The CDR3 nucleotides are TGTGCCAGCAGTGGGGGGACAGCGGGGCAGCCCCAGCATTTT.

V gene TRBV10-3 combines with J gene TRBJ1-6; 9 nucleotides agree with TRBD1. Per the germline V gene, CDR1 is ENHRY and CDR2 is SYGVKD. Trimming removed 5 bases from V and 7 bases from J; junction bases left unmatched: 3. This CDR3 contains 14 residues. In nucleotides, the CDR3 is TGTGCCATCAGTCGGGACAGGGTAAATTCACCCCTCCACTTT. Its translation: CAISRDRVNSPLHF.

The chain couples TRBV12-5 to TRBJ2-7, with 8 bases that match TRBD1. CDR1 and CDR2 (germline): LGHNT, FRNRAP. The V and J ends lost 0 bases and 5 bases, in that order; junction bases with no gene match: 9. CDR3 length: 16 amino acids. The CDR3 region is CASGLVRQGLFDEQYF. The CDR3 DNA follows: TGTGCTAGTGGTTTGGTACGACAGGGGCTTTTTGACGAGCAGTACTTC.

Only a few counts were recorded for this clone. The chain has TRBV7-2 and TRBJ1-5; 7 bases agree with TRBD1. Unmatched junction bases numbered 9, after V lost 5 bases and J lost 5 bases. The CDR3 totals 15 residues. CDR1 SGHTA and CDR2 FQGNSA come from the germline V gene. This CDR3 reads CASSPGQREDQPQHF. In DNA, the CDR3 is TGTGCCAGCAGCCCGGGACAGAGGGAGGATCAGCCCCAGCATTTT.

The chain combines TRBV6-6 with TRBJ2-1; 8 bases map to TRBD2. Germline CDR1 is MNHNY and CDR2 is SVGAGI (reference sequence). The CDR3 loop spans 14 amino acids. J was trimmed by 4 bases and V by 10 bases; bases with no gene match: 9. The DNA of the CDR3 is TGTGCCATCCAGAGCGGGAGCCGTTACAATGAGCAGTTCTTC. This encodes CAIQSGSRYNEQFF.

The chain combines TRBV7-8 with TRBJ1-5; perhaps TRBD1 as D (6 bases). Germline CDR1 and CDR2: SGHVS and FQNEAQ. The CDR3 covers 15 residues. Trimming took off 1 base at V and 3 bases at J, with 10 bases between the two ends. CDR3 loop: CASSLVGAFNQPQHF. The CDR3 DNA reads TGTGCCAGCAGCTTAGTGGGGGCTTTCAATCAGCCCCAGCATTTT.

This clone was detected only a few times. The J gene is TRBJ2-3, the V gene TRBV5-1; unclear D gene. Germline V gene data show CDR1 as SGHRS and CDR2 as YFSETQ. Trimming cost V 0 bases and J 4 bases, with 3 bases left between them. The CDR3 sequence is 12 residues long. The CDR3, as DNA: TGCGCCAGCAGCTTGGGTTCAGATACGCAGTATTTT. As protein: CASSLGSDTQYF.

The CDR3, as DNA: TGTGCCAGCAGTTTTCCGCCCCTATACGAGCAGTACTTC. This codes for CASSFPPLYEQYF. The chain couples TRBV28 to TRBJ2-7; no definite D call. The V end lost 3 bases, the J end lost 4 bases, and 10 bases lay between the germline ends. There are 13 residues in the CDR3. Germline-derived CDR1 and CDR2 are MDHEN and SYDVKM.